The 25 T cell receptor beta chains below come from one sample, sequenced in a study of T cell responses to AZD1222 COVID-19 vaccine. Clones were read by immunoSEQ multiplex PCR, and TCRdb kept only the in-frame ones, dropping some. The table records about 150,000 clones, roughly nine tenths of them present only once. This sample comprised peripheral blood, obtained on day 0 of AZD1222 vaccination. The receptor set was obtained from an adult in good health.

This rearrangement joins TRBV11-2 to TRBJ2-2; either TRBD1 or TRBD2 may supply D (5 bases each). Between the trimmed V and J ends, which lost 1 base and 4 bases, there was a span of 10 bases. The germline gives CDR1 SGHAT, CDR2 FQNNGV. The CDR3 runs 15 residues. CDR3 nucleotide sequence: TGTGCCAGCAGCTTAGCCCAGGGACGCACCGGGGAGCTGTTTTTT. The encoded protein is CASSLAQGRTGELFF.

CDR3 coding DNA: TGTGCCTGGAGTGAGTTTGGGACAGGAGATACGCAGTATTTT. It translates to CAWSEFGTGDTQYF. The J gene is TRBJ2-3, the V gene TRBV30; 8 nucleotides line up with TRBD1. V gave up 1 base and J gave up 5 bases; unmatched junction bases: 5. The CDR3 extends over 14 amino acids. The germline gives CDR1 GTSNPN, CDR2 SVGIG (reference sequence).

The J gene is TRBJ1-5, the V gene TRBV28; D is unresolved. The CDR3 covers 12 residues. Looked up from germline, CDR1 is MDHEN and CDR2 is SYDVKM. Trimming took off 7 bases at V and 6 bases at J, with 10 bases between the two ends. CDR3 nucleotide sequence: TGTGCCAGCATCACACTTGGTCAGCCCCAGCATTTT. Residues: CASITLGQPQHF.

The chain joins TRBV6-1 to TRBJ2-7, with 12 bases identical to TRBD2. The germline gives CDR1 MNHNS, CDR2 SASEGT. The V gene end was trimmed by 6 bases and the J gene end by 5 bases; junction bases not matched to a gene: 5. The CDR3 is 14 amino acids. CDR3 protein: CASSRTSGIHEQYF. The CDR3 nucleotides read TGTGCCAGCAGCCGGACTAGCGGGATCCACGAGCAGTACTTC.

The chain is built from TRBV20-1 and TRBJ2-1; the D is unclear. V lost 3 bases and J 5 bases, leaving 14 bases between the germline ends. CDR3 length: 14 amino acids. Germline CDR1 and CDR2: DFQATT and SNEGSKA (reference sequence). The CDR3 sequence: CSASRIDQDNEQFF. The CDR3 bases are TGCAGTGCTAGTAGGATCGATCAGGACAATGAGCAGTTCTTC.

The V call is TRBV19, the J call TRBJ2-5; D ambiguous. This CDR3 region has 15 residues. Germline V gives CDR1 LNHDA, CDR2 SQIVND (reference sequence). V lost 6 bases and J lost 5, with 19 bases in between. The CDR3 region is CASRGLFGVSETQYF. The CDR3, as DNA: TGTGCCAGTAGGGGCCTTTTTGGGGTCTCGGAGACCCAGTACTTC.

V gene TRBV28 combines with J gene TRBJ1-4, with D uncertain. The CDR3 sequence is 15 residues long. The germline V gene encodes CDR1 MDHEN and CDR2 SYDVKM. V lost 3 bases, J lost 0 bases, and 8 bases lay in between. The CDR3: CASSFQAATNEKLFF. CDR3 nucleotide sequence: TGTGCCAGCAGTTTCCAGGCGGCAACTAATGAAAAACTGTTTTTT.

The chain employs TRBV24-1 and TRBJ2-1; 8 bases agree with TRBD2. Germline CDR1 reads KGHDR; CDR2 reads SFDVKD. V dropped 2 bases and J dropped 8; count of bases not matched to a gene: 4. This CDR3 has 14 amino acids. The CDR3 spells CATSDSEREYEQFF. The CDR3 region has the DNA TGTGCCACCAGTGATTCGGAGCGGGAGTATGAGCAGTTCTTC.

The rearrangement joins TRBV28 to TRBJ1-1; possibly TRBD1 for D (6 bases). Trimming removed 7 bases at V and 1 base at J, with 13 bases between. Germline values: CDR1 MDHEN, CDR2 SYDVKM. This CDR3 comprises 14 residues. CDR3 residues: CASITGSWNTEAFF. The CDR3 DNA reads as TGTGCCAGCATTACAGGGAGTTGGAACACTGAAGCTTTCTTT.

This clone was seen once. This chain joins TRBV6-5 and TRBJ1-1; possible D gene TRBD1, 5 bases. V shed 4 bases and J shed 8 bases, with 8 bases lying between them. CDR1 is MNHEY and CDR2 is SVGAGI in the germline V gene. There are 11 residues in the CDR3. CDR3 coding DNA: TGTGCCAGCAGTTGGGGGGGGGAAGCTTTCTTT. Protein: CASSWGGEAFF.

DNA for the CDR3: TGTGCCAGCAGCACCGCCGGGACAGACAACGAGCAGTACTTC. Protein sequence: CASSTAGTDNEQYF. The chain has TRBV21-1 and TRBJ2-7; TRBD1 reflects the table's D call only, with no check against the DNA. TRBV21-1 is labeled a pseudogene. The CDR3 has 14 amino acids.

This chain connects TRBV9 to TRBJ2-3, with 9 bases identical to TRBD2. Germline V gene sequence: CDR1 SGDLS, CDR2 YYNGEE. This CDR3 has 15 amino acids. J gave up 3 bases and V 5 bases, and 7 bases lay outside the gene matches. CDR3 nucleotide sequence: TGTGCCAGCAGTCGTAGCGGGAGAGGGACAGATACGCAGTATTTT. Translation: CASSRSGRGTDTQYF. The whole variable domain, filled in from reference TRBV9 and TRBJ2-3, reads DSGVTQTPKHLITATGQRVTLRCSPRSGDLSVYWYQQSLDQGLQFLIQYYNGEERAKGNILERFSAQQFPDLHSELNLSSLELGDSALYFCASSRSGRGTDTQYFGPGTRLTVL.

This chain uses TRBV7-8 with TRBJ1-6, with D hard to call. Per germline, CDR1 SGHVS and CDR2 FQNEAQ. The germline V and J ends were trimmed by 7 bases and 0 bases, with 16 bases remaining between them. This CDR3 is 17 amino acids long. The CDR3 nucleotides read TGTGCCAGCACCCTTCGTTGGGAGAGCTCCTATAATTCACCCCTCCACTTT. Its protein is CASTLRWESSYNSPLHF.

This clone has only a few counts. Here the CDR3 DNA reads TGTGCCAGCAGACGACAGGGTAGCTCCTACGAGCAGTACTTC. Its translation: CASRRQGSSYEQYF. This chain joins TRBV27 and TRBJ2-7; 7 positions match TRBD1. V was pared by 6 bases and J by 0 bases, with 5 bases of the junction left unmatched. The CDR3 loop spans 14 amino acids. The germline gives CDR1 MNHEY, CDR2 SMNVEV (reference sequence).

The chain combines TRBV4-1 with TRBJ2-7; 7 nucleotides agree with TRBD1. V trimming: 1 base; J trimming: 5 bases; junction bases outside the gene matches: 5. Per the germline V gene, CDR1 is MGHRA and CDR2 is YSYEKL. The CDR3 totals 14 residues. The CDR3 DNA sequence: TGCGCCAGCAGCCAAGGACAGGGTTCCAACGAGCAGTACTTC. It translates to CASSQGQGSNEQYF.

The J gene is TRBJ1-6, the V gene TRBV4-3, with D possibly matching TRBD1 (6 bases). The length of the CDR3 is 16 residues. Germline-derived CDR1 and CDR2 are LGHNA and YSLEER. Trimming left V 1 base short and J 7 bases short, with 14 bases between. CDR3 loop: CASSQGLQGGNSPLHF. The CDR3 nucleotides are TGCGCCAGCAGCCAAGGACTACAGGGAGGGAATTCACCCCTCCACTTT.

V gene TRBV7-9 combines with J gene TRBJ2-2; 9 nucleotides align to TRBD1. CDR1 is SEHNR, CDR2 FQNEAQ, per germline (reference sequence). The V and J ends lost 4 bases and 5 bases, in that order; junction bases with no gene match: 11. The CDR3 consists of 17 residues. In nucleotides, the CDR3 is TGTGCCAGCAGCTCACCTACCGGGACAGGGTTTACCGGGGAGCTGTTTTTT. Its translation: CASSSPTGTGFTGELFF.

V and J are TRBV29-1 and TRBJ1-4, with D perhaps matching TRBD1 (5 bases). V was cut by 4 bases and J by 4 bases, with 7 bases left in between. Germline CDR1 and CDR2: SQVTM and ANQGSEA. This CDR3 has 12 residues. DNA of the CDR3: TGCAGCGTTGCGGGGGGTAATGAAAAACTGTTTTTT. It specifies CSVAGGNEKLFF.

The chain carries TRBV5-1 and TRBJ2-1, with 7 bases matching TRBD2. Unmatched junction bases numbered 10, after V lost 4 bases and J lost 3 bases. Germline values: CDR1 SGHRS, CDR2 YFSETQ. This CDR3 contains 16 residues. The CDR3: CASSPGGASGYNEQFF. In nucleotides, the CDR3 is TGCGCCAGCAGCCCGGGTGGGGCTAGCGGCTACAATGAGCAGTTCTTC.

V is TRBV6-1 and J is TRBJ2-1; a weak D match, TRBD2 (5 bases). V lost 6 bases and J 7 bases, leaving 10 bases between the germline ends. CDR3 size: 12 residues. Germline V lookup: CDR1 MNHNS, CDR2 SASEGT. The CDR3 nucleotides are TGTGCCAGCAGCCGAGCGGTTAATGAGCAGTTCTTC. Amino acid sequence: CASSRAVNEQFF.

The CDR3 nucleotides are TGTGCCAGCAGTTCCTCGGGCGAAATTGATCAGCCCCAGCATTTT. It codes for CASSSSGEIDQPQHF. The chain recombines TRBV28 with TRBJ1-5; no clear D. The CDR3 covers 15 residues. Trimming took off 4 bases at V and 5 bases at J, with 15 bases between the two ends. CDR1 and CDR2 (germline): MDHEN, SYDVKM.

V usage is TRBV5-6 and J usage is TRBJ2-7, with D tentatively TRBD2 (6 bases). This CDR3 is 14 amino acids long. Germline loops: CDR1 SGHDT, CDR2 YYEEEE. The V end lost 2 bases, the J end lost 0 bases, and 9 bases lay between the germline ends. Written as DNA, the CDR3 is TGTGCCAGCAGCTTAGCGGGTCGCTCCTACGAGCAGTACTTC. Its protein is CASSLAGRSYEQYF.

V usage is TRBV19 and J usage is TRBJ1-6; unclear D gene. The V gene's germline CDR1 is LNHDA and CDR2 SQIVND (reference sequence). Trimming shortened V by 8 bases and J by 5 bases, and 16 bases separated the two germline ends. The CDR3 contains 15 residues. CDR3 bases: TGTGCCAGTCGGACTTCGCCTTGGGATAATTCACCCCTCCACTTT. Translation: CASRTSPWDNSPLHF.

The chain couples TRBV11-3 to TRBJ2-2; D tentatively reads TRBD1 or TRBD2 (5 bases each). The length of the CDR3 is 12 residues. Germline lookup yields CDR1 SGHNT and CDR2 YENEEA. With 8 bases removed from V and 4 bases from J, the gap between germline ends came to 8 bases. For the CDR3, the DNA is TGTGCCAGCCGGGACGGCACCGGGGAGCTGTTTTTT. It specifies CASRDGTGELFF.

The J gene is TRBJ2-3, the V gene TRBV11-2; weak D call: TRBD1 (5 bases). Germline lookup yields CDR1 SGHAT and CDR2 FQNNGV. CDR3 length equals 15 residues. Trimming took 8 bases from V and 4 from J, leaving 19 bases between them. CDR3 nucleotide sequence: TGTGCCAGCGGACCAGGGCGGAGCAAGGCAGATACGCAGTATTTT. This encodes CASGPGRSKADTQYF.